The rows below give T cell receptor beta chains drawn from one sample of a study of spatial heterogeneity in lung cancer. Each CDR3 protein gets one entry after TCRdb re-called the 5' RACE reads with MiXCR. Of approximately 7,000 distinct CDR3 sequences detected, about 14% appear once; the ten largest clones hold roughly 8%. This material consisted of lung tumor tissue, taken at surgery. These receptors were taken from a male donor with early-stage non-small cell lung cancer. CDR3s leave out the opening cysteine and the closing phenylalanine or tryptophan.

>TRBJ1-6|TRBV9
ASSGQTNSPLH
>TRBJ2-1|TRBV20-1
SALPTPMWNEQF
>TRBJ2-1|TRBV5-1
ASSLDRGVYNEQF
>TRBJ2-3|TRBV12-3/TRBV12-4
ASSRLATDTQY
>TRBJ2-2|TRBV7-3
ASRVDTVNTGELF
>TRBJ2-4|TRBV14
ASSQGNVNIQY
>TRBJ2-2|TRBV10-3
AISSYPVLF
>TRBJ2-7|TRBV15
ATSRDLRSYEQY
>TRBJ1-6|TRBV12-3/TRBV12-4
ASSSDGENSPLH
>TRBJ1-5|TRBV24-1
ATSVGNQPQH
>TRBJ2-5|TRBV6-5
ASSSYSVQETQY
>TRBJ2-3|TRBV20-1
SARDLAGGPTDTQY
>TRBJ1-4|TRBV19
ASSMRPLGEKLF
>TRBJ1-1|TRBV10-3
AISFDNRNTEAF
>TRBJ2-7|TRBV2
ASGRGLALEQY
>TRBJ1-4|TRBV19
ASSIRVLGEKLF
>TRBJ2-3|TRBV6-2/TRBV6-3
ASSYSPGQITDTQY
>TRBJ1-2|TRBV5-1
ASSTAVAGFYGYT
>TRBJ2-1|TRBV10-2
ASQMGVEQF
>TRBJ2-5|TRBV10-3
AISEKGETQY
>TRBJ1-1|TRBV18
ASSPSAGGIGTEAF
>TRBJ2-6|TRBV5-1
ASSLEGRHEGTNSGANVLT
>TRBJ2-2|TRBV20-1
SALGASGIGELF
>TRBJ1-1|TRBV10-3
AISEREEETEAF
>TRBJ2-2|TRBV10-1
ASSYRGHGGELF
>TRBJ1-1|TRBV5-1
ASSGGQAVNTEAF
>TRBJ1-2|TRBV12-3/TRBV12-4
ASSPLTGFSPVIIKA
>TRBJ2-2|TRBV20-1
SARDHSRGLTGELF
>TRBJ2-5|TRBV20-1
SARGQQETQY
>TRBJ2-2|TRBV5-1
ASREAANTGELF
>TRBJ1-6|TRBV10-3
AISEDRASPLH
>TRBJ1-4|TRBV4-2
ASSLRDRGEKLF
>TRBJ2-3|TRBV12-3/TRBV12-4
ASSLGTSGTSTDTQY
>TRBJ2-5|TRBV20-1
SARDQRTSRKETQY
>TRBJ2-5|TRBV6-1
ANRRGLQDREETQY